Reported below is one T cell receptor beta chain. Its specificity is not known. A quantity of about 0.45 to 1 ug RNA underwent reverse transcription using random hexamers. Amplification of TCR beta CDR3 across 54 Vbeta and 13 Jbeta was performed with immunoSEQ multiplex PCR. TCRdb processed the immunoSEQ multiplex PCR reads anew with MiXCR; each CDR3 protein has one entry. The sample shows fewer than 150,000 distinct CDR3 sequences, 85% to 95% of them seen only once. The source of the sample is a study of CD8 T cells in Susac syndrome. Overall study findings and caveats: The study conceded that relatively few individuals underwent its TCR sequencing and HLA analysis.

TCR beta from blood CD8+ and CD4+ T cells was sequenced. The TEMRA cells underwent FACS enrichment, while the CD8+ and CD4+ T cells underwent negative isolation. This sequence was found in a human donor with multiple sclerosis. The sample consisted of CD4+ T cells from PBMCs.

CDR3 region: CASSPGAAGGSETQYF. CDR3 in DNA: TGTGCCAGCAGCCCCGGTGCAGCGGGGGGATCAGAGACCCAGTACTTC. J is TRBJ2-5 and V is TRBV3-1, with 9 bases matching TRBD2. There are 16 residues in the CDR3. Trimming took 4 bases from V and 4 from J; bases not matched to a gene: 10. CDR1 is LGHDT and CDR2 is YNNKEL in the germline V gene (reference sequence).